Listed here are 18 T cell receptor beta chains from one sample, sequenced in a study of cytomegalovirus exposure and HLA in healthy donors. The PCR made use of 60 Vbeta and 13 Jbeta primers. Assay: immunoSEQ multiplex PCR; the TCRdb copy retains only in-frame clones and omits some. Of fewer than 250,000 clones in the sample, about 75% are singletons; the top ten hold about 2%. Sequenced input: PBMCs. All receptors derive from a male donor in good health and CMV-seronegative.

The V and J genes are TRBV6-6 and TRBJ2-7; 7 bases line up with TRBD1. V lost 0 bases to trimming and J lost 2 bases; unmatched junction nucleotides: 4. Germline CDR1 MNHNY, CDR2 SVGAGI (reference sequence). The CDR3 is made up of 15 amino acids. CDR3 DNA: TGTGCCAGCAGTTACTCCCGGGACAGTGCCTACGAGCAGTACTTC. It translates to CASSYSRDSAYEQYF.

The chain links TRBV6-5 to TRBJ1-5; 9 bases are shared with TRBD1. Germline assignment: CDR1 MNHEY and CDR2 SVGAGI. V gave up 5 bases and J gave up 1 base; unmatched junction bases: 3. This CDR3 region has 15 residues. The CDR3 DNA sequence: TGTGCCAGCAGTAAGGACAGGGGAAGCAATCAGCCCCAGCATTTT. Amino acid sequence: CASSKDRGSNQPQHF.

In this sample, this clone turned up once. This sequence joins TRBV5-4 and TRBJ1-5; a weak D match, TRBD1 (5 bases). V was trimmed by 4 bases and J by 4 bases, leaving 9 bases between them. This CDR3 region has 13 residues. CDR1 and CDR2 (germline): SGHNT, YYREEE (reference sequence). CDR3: CASSQDSNQPQHF. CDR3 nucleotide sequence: TGTGCCAGCAGCCAAGACAGTAATCAGCCCCAGCATTTT.

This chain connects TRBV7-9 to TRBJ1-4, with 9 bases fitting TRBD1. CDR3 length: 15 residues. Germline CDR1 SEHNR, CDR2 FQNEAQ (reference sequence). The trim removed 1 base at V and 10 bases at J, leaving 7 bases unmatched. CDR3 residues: CASSLEGTGLGKLFF. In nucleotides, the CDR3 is TGTGCCAGCAGCTTAGAGGGGACAGGGCTCGGAAAACTGTTTTTT.

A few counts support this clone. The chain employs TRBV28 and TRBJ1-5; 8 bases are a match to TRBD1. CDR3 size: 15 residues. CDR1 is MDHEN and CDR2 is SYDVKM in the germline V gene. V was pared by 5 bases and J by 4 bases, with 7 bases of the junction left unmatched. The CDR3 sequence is CASSRQGHLNQPQHF. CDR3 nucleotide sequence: TGTGCCAGCAGTAGACAGGGGCATCTTAATCAGCCCCAGCATTTT.

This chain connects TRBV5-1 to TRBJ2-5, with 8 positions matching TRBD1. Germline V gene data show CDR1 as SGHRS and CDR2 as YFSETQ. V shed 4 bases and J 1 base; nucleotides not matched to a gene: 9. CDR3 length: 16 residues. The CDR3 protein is CASSHQGQGTQETQYF. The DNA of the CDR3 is TGCGCCAGCAGCCACCAAGGACAGGGAACCCAAGAGACCCAGTACTTC.

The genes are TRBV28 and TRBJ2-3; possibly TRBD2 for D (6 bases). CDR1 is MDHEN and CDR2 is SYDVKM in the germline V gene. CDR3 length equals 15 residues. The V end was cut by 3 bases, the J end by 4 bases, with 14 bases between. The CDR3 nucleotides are TGTGCCAGCAGTTTCGGGGACTCCTCGGCAGATACGCAGTATTTT. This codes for CASSFGDSSADTQYF. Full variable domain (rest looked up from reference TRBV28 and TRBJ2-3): DVKVTQSSRYLVKRTGEKVFLECVQDMDHENMFWYRQDPGLGLRLIYFSYDVKMKEKGDIPEGYSVSREKKERFSLILESASTNQTSMYLCASSFGDSSADTQYFGPGTRLTVL.

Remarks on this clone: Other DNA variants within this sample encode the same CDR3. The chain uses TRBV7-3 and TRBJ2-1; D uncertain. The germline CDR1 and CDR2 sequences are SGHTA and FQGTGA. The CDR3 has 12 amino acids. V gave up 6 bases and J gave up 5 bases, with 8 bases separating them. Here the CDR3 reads CASRGRNNEQFF. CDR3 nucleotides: TGTGCCAGCAGGGGCAGAAACAATGAGCAGTTCTTC.

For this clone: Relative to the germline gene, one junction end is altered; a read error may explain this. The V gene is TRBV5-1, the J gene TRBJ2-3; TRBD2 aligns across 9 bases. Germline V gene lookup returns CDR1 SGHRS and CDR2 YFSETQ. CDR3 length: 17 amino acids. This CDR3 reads CASSPRVAGADADTQYF. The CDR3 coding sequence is TGTGCCAGCAGCCCGAGGGTAGCGGGGGCGGATGCAGATACGCAGTATTTT. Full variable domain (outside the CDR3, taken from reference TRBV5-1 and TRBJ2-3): KAGVTQTPRYLIKTRGQQVTLSCSPISGHRSVSWYQQTPGQGLQFLFEYFSETQRNKGNFPGRFSGRQFSNSRSEMNVSTLELGDSALYLCASSPRVAGADADTQYFGPGTRLTVL.

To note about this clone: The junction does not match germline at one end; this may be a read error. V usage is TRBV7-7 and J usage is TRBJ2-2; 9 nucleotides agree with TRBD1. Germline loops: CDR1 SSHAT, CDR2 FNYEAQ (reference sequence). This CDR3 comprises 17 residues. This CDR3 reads CASSLKGQGLYTGELFF. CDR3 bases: TGTGCTAGCAGCCTAAAGGGACAGGGCCTATACACCGGGGAGCTGTTTTTT.

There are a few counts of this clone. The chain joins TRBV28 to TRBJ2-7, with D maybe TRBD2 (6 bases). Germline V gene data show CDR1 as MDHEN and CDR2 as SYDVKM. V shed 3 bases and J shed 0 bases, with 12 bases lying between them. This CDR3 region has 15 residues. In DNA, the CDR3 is TGTGCCAGCAGTTTCGCCGGGACTGGCTCCTACGAGCAGTACTTC. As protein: CASSFAGTGSYEQYF.

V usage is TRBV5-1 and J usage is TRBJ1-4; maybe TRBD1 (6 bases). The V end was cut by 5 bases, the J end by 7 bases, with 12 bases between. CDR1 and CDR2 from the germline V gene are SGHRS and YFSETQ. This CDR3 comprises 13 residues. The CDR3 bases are TGCGCCAGCAGTGACCAGGGGAGTGAAAAACTGTTTTTT. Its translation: CASSDQGSEKLFF.

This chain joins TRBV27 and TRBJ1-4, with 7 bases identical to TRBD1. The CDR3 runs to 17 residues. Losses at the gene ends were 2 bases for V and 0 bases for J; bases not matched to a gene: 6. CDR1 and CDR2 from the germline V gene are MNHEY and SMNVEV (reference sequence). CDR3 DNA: TGTGCCAGCAGTTTAGAGGGGGCGGGTACAACTAATGAAAAACTGTTTTTT. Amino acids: CASSLEGAGTTNEKLFF.

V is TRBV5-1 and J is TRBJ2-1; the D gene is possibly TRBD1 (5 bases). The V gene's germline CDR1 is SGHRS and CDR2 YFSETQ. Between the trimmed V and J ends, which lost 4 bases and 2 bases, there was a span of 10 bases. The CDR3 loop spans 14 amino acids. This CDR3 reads CASSPDTAYNEQFF. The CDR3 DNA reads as TGCGCCAGCAGCCCGGACACTGCCTACAATGAGCAGTTCTTC.

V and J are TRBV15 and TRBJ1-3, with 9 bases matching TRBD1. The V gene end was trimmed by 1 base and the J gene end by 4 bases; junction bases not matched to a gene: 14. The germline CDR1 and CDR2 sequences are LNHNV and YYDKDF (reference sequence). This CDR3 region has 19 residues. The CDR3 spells CATSRAWGLDRGIGNTIYF. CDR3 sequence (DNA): TGTGCCACCAGCAGAGCATGGGGTCTAGACAGGGGGATCGGAAACACCATATATTTT.

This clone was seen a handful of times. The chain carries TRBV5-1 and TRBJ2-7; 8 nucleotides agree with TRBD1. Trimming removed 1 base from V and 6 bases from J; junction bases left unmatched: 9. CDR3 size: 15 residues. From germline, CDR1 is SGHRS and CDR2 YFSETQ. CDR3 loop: CASSLTEYRGAEQYF. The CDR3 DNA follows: TGCGCCAGCAGCTTGACGGAGTACAGGGGGGCCGAGCAGTACTTC. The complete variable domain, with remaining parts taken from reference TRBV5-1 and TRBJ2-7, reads KAGVTQTPRYLIKTRGQQVTLSCSPISGHRSVSWYQQTPGQGLQFLFEYFSETQRNKGNFPGRFSGRQFSNSRSEMNVSTLELGDSALYLCASSLTEYRGAEQYFGPGTRLTVT.

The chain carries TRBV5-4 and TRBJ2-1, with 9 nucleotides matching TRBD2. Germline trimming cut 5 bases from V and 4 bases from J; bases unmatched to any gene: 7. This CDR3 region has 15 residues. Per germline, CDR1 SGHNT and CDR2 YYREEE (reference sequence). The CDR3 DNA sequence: TGTGCCAGCAGACTAACTAGCGGGCCTTACAATGAGCAGTTCTTC. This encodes CASRLTSGPYNEQFF. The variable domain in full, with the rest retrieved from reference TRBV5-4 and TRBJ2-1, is ETGVTQSPTHLIKTRGQQVTLRCSSQSGHNTVSWYQQALGQGPQFIFQYYREEENGRGNFPPRFSGLQFPNYSSELNVNALELDDSALYLCASRLTSGPYNEQFFGPGTRLTVL.

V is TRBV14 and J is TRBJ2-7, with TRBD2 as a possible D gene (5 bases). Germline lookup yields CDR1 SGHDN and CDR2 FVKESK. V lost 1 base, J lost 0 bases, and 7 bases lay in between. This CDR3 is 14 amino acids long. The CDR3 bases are TGTGCCAGCAGCCAAGGAGGGCTCTCCTACGAGCAGTACTTC. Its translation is CASSQGGLSYEQYF.